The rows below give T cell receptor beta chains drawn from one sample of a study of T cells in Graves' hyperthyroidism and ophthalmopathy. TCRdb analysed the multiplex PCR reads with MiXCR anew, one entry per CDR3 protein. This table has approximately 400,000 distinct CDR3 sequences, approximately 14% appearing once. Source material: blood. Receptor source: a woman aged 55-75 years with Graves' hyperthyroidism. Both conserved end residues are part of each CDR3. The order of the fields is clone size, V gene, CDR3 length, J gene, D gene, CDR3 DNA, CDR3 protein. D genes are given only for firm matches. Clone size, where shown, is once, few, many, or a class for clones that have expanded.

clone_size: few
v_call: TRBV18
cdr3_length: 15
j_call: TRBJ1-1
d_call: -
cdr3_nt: TGTGCCAGCTCATACCCCCGACGCGGCTTTATTGAAGCTTTCTTT
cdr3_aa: CASSYPRRGFIEAFF

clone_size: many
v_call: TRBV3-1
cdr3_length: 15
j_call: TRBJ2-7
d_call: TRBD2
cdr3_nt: TGTGCCAGCAGCCCGCTAGCGGGAGGGGGCTACGAGCAGTACTTC
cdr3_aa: CASSPLAGGGYEQYF

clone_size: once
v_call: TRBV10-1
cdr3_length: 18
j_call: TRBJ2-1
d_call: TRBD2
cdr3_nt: TGCGCCAGCTCCTTGGGCCTAGGAGCGGGACCAACCTACAATGAGCAGTTCTTC
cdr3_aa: CASSLGLGAGPTYNEQFF

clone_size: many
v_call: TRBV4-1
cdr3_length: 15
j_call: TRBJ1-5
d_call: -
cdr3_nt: TGCGCCAGCAGCCATCCCATGGACGGCAATCAGCCCCAGCATTTT
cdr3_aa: CASSHPMDGNQPQHF

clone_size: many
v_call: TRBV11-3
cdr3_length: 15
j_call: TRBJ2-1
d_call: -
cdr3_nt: TGTGCCAGCAGCTCAGGAGGTAGTTTGGGCGATGAGCAGTTCTTC
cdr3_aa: CASSSGGSLGDEQFF

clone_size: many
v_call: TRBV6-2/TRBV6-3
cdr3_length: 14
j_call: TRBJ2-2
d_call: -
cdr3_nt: TGTGCCAGCAGTTACTCTGGGACATTGGGGGAGCTGTTTTTT
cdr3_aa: CASSYSGTLGELFF

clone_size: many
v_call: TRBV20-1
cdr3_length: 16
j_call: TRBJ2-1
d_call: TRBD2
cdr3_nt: TGCAGTGCTAGAGAGACTAGCGGGGGTTCCTACAATGAGCAGTTCTTC
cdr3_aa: CSARETSGGSYNEQFF

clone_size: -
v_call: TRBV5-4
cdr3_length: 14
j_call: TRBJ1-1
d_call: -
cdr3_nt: TGTGCCAGCAGCCCCGCCTCCGGACCCACTGAAGCTTTCTTT
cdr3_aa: CASSPASGPTEAFF

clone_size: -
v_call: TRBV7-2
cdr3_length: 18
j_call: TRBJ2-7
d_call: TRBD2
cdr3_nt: TGTGCCAGCAGCTTAGCTCCCCCGGGACTAGCGGCCTCCTACGAGCAGTACTTC
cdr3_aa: CASSLAPPGLAASYEQYF

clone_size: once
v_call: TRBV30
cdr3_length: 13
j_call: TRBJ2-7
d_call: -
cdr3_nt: TGTGCCTGGAGTCGTCGGGGAGCCTACGAGCAGTACTTC
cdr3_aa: CAWSRRGAYEQYF

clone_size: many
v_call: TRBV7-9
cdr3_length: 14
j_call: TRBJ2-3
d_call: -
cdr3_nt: TGTGCCAGCAGCCCCGGCTATAGCACAGATACGCAGTATTTT
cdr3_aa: CASSPGYSTDTQYF

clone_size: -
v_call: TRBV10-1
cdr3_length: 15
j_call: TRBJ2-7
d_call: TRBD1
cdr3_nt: TGCGCCAGCAGACCTCAGGGGGTCCGCTCCTACGAGCAGTACTTC
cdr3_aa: CASRPQGVRSYEQYF

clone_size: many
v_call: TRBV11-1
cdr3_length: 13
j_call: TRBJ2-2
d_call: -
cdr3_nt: TGTGCCAGCAGCTCAGGATACACCGGGGAGCTGTTTTTT
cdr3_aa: CASSSGYTGELFF

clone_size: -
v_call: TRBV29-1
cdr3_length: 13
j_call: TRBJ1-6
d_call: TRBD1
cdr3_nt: TGCAGCGTCCTGACAGGGGGCGGTTCACCCCTCCACTTT
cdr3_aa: CSVLTGGGSPLHF

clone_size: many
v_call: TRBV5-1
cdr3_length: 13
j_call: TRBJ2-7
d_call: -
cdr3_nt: TGCGCCAGCAGCTTGACCCTGGGCCTCGAGCAGTACTTC
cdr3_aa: CASSLTLGLEQYF

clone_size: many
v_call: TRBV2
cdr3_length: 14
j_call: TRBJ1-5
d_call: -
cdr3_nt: TGTGCCAGCAGTGAAGGCACACGCAATCAGCCCCAGCATTTT
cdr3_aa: CASSEGTRNQPQHF

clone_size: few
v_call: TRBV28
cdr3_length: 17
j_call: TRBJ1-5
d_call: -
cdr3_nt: TGTGCCAGCAGTTTTTCGGATCTAGAATATAGCAATCAGCCCCAGCATTTT
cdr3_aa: CASSFSDLEYSNQPQHF

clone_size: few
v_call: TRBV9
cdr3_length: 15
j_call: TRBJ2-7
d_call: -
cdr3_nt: TGTGCCAGCAGCGTATTTAGCGGAGACGGGTACGAGCAGTACTTC
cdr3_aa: CASSVFSGDGYEQYF

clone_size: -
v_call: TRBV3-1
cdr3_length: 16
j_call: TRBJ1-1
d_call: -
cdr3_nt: TGTGCCAGCAGCCAAGAAAGGGGGAGTGCGAACACTGAAGCTTTCTTT
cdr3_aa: CASSQERGSANTEAFF

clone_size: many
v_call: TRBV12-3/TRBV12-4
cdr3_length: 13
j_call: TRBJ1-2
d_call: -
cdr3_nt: TGTGCCAGCAGTTTAGGGACTTACTATGGCTACACCTTC
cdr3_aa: CASSLGTYYGYTF

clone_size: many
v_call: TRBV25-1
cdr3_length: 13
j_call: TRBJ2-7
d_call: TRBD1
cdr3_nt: TGTGCCAGCACCCCTCGGGACAGTTACGAGCAGTACTTC
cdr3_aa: CASTPRDSYEQYF

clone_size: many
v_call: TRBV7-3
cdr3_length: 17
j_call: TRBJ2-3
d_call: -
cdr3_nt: TGTGCCAGCAGCCAAGACGCAGGGAGTTCGGGCACAGATACGCAGTATTTT
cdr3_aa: CASSQDAGSSGTDTQYF

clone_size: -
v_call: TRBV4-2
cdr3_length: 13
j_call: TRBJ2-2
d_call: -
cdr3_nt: TGTGCCAGCAGCCCAAGTGTCACCGGGGAGCTGTTTTTT
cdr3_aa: CASSPSVTGELFF

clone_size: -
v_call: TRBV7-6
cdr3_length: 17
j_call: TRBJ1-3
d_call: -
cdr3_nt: TGTGCCAGCAGCTTATGGCGCTTGGGGAGCTCTGGAAACACCATATATTTT
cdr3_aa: CASSLWRLGSSGNTIYF

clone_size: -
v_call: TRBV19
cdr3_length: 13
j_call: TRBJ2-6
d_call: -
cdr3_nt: TGTGCCAGTCTCAGCTCTGGGGCCAACGTCCTGACTTTC
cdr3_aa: CASLSSGANVLTF

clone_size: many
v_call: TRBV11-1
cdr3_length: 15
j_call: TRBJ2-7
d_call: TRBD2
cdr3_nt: TGTGCCAGCAGCCCTGGGACTAGCGGCCCCTACGAGCAGTACTTC
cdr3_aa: CASSPGTSGPYEQYF

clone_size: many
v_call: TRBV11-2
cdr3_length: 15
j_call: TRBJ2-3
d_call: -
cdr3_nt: TGTGCCAGCACCAGGACGGGACGCAGCACAGATACGCAGTATTTT
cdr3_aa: CASTRTGRSTDTQYF

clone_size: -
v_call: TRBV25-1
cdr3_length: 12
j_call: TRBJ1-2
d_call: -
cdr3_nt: TGTGCCAGCATAGGTCCTGTATATGGCTACACCTTC
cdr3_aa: CASIGPVYGYTF

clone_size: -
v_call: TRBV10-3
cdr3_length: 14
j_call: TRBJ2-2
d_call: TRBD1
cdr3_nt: TGTGCCACCGAAGGGACAGATGGCACCGGGGAGCTGTTTTTT
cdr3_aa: CATEGTDGTGELFF

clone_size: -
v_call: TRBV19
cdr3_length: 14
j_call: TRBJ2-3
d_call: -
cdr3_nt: TGTGCCAGCCGGAGGCGACCTCAGGCAGATACGCAGTATTTT
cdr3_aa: CASRRRPQADTQYF

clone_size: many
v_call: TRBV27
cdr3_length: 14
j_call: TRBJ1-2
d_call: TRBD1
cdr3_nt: TGTGCCAGCAGTCCTCGGACAGGGGAGAAAGGCTACACCTTC
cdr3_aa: CASSPRTGEKGYTF

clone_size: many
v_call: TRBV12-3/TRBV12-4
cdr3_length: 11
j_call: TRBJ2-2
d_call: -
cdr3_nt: TGTGCCAGCAAGGCGCCCGGGGAGCTGTTTTTT
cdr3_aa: CASKAPGELFF

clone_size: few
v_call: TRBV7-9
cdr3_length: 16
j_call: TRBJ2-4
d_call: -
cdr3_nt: TGTGCCAGCAGTCGTCCCGGGAATCTAGCCAAAAACATTCAGTACTTC
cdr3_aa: CASSRPGNLAKNIQYF

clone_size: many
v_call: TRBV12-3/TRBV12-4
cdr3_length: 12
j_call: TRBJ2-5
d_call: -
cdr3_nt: TGTGCCAGCAGTACAGACCAAGAGACCCAGTACTTC
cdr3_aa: CASSTDQETQYF

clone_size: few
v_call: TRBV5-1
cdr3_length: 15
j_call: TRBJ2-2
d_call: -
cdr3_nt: TGCGCCAGCGCCTCCGATGGTGGTTCCACCGGGGAGCTGTTTTTT
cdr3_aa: CASASDGGSTGELFF

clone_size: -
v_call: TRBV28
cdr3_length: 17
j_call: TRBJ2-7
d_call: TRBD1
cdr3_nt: TGTGCCAGCAGTCCTATATTTGGGGGACAGGGGGGGTACGAGCAGTACTTC
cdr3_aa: CASSPIFGGQGGYEQYF

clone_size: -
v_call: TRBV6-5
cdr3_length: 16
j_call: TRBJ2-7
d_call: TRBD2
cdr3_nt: TGTGCCAGCAGTTACTCGGGGGCTAGCGGGAGGGCCGAGCAGTACTTC
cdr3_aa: CASSYSGASGRAEQYF